These T cell receptor beta chains were read from a single sample in a study of chemoradiotherapy in HPV16-positive cancers. Measured with immunoSEQ multiplex PCR; TCRdb has only the in-frame clones, and not every one. Found here are 20,000 to 25,000 clones, 73% of them singletons; the top ten hold 2.6%. The sample was gathered from a patient who underwent chemoradiotherapy. The receptors were gathered from a human donor with HPV-associated anogenital cancer. The CDR3 runs from the conserved cysteine through the conserved F or W. The D gene is left open where the match is weak. Size tells how often a clone was seen (once, few, many) or the class of an expanded clone, and some rows leave it out.

>TRBJ1-5|.|.|TRBV5-5
CASSLAAGENQPQHF
TGTGCCAGCAGCTTGGCCGCGGGGGAGAATCAGCCCCAGCATTTT
>TRBJ1-2|.|TRBD1|TRBV6-6
CASTNTGGESYGYTF
TGTGCCAGCACCAACACAGGGGGCGAGAGCTATGGCTACACCTTC
>TRBJ2-7|.|.|TRBV5-1
CASSLSPFQTYEQYF
TGCGCCAGCAGCTTGTCGCCGTTTCAAACCTACGAGCAGTACTTC
>TRBJ2-2|.|.|TRBV7-9
CASSLVAGTGELFF
TGTGCCAGCAGCTTAGTAGCTGGTACCGGGGAGCTGTTTTTT
>TRBJ2-3|.|.|TRBV5-1
CASRDSFTDTQYF
TGCGCCAGCAGGGACAGCTTCACAGATACGCAGTATTTT
>TRBJ2-3|few|TRBD2|TRBV18
CASSPGTSGLTQYF
TGTGCCAGCTCACCTGGGACTAGCGGGCTAACGCAGTATTTT
>TRBJ2-7|.|TRBD1|TRBV11-2
CASSLRTGEQYF
TGTGCCAGCAGCCTCCGGACAGGCGAGCAGTACTTC
>TRBJ1-3|.|TRBD1|TRBV19
CASSIGQGAFGNTIYF
TGTGCCAGTAGTATAGGACAGGGGGCATTTGGAAACACCATATATTTT
>TRBJ2-5|.|.|TRBV7-8
CASSLRDGPETQYF
TGTGCCAGCAGCCTAAGGGACGGGCCGGAGACCCAGTACTTC
>TRBJ2-5|.|TRBD2|TRBV11-2
CASSRTGTSEYQETQYF
TGTGCCAGCAGCCGAACCGGGACTAGCGAGTACCAAGAGACCCAGTACTTC
>TRBJ2-2|.|.|TRBV5-1
CASRFPGGAGELFF
TGCGCCAGCCGCTTCCCCGGGGGAGCCGGGGAGCTGTTTTTT
>TRBJ2-5|.|TRBD1|TRBV28
CASSPWDSQETQYF
TGTGCCAGCAGCCCTTGGGACAGCCAAGAGACCCAGTACTTC
>TRBJ1-1|.|.|TRBV10-1
CASSEDVASGTEAFF
TGCGCCAGCAGTGAAGATGTAGCGTCAGGGACTGAAGCTTTCTTT
>TRBJ2-1|.|.|TRBV7-6
CASSLDSGTSSYNEQFF
TGTGCCAGCAGCTTAGACTCCGGGACAAGCTCCTACAATGAGCAGTTCTTC
>TRBJ1-5|.|TRBD1|TRBV19
CASSTTTGVGNQPQHF
TGTGCCAGTAGTACCACGACAGGGGTCGGCAATCAGCCCCAGCATTTT
>TRBJ1-1|.|.|TRBV11-3
CASSRKDGRGAFF
TGTGCCAGCAGCCGGAAGGACGGCCGAGGAGCTTTCTTT
>TRBJ1-4|once|.|TRBV2
CASSEESGRGEKLFF
TGTGCCAGCAGTGAAGAGTCCGGACGGGGTGAAAAACTGTTTTTT
>TRBJ2-2|.|TRBD2|TRBV29-1
CSVAGGSWGTGELFF
TGCAGCGTTGCCGGGGGGTCTTGGGGCACCGGGGAGCTGTTTTTT
>TRBJ1-5|.|.|TRBV6-6
CASSRKGTVGDQPQHF
TGTGCCAGCAGTCGGAAGGGGACGGTGGGGGATCAGCCCCAGCATTTT
>TRBJ1-2|.|.|TRBV5-6
CASSIGRIGGYTF
TGTGCCAGCAGCATTGGGAGAATAGGAGGCTACACCTTC
>TRBJ2-7|.|.|TRBV11-3
CASSLFTGDGYEQYF
TGTGCCAGCAGCTTATTTACAGGAGATGGCTACGAGCAGTACTTC
>TRBJ1-6|few|TRBD1|TRBV27
CASTLGQGYNSPLHF
TGTGCCAGCACCCTGGGACAGGGCTATAATTCACCCCTCCACTTT
>TRBJ1-2|.|.|TRBV2
CASSRTDRFYGYTF
TGTGCCAGCAGTCGGACAGACCGATTCTATGGCTACACCTTC
>TRBJ2-5|.|.|TRBV28
CASRSGQRETQYF
TGTGCCAGCAGAAGCGGCCAGAGAGAGACCCAGTACTTC
>TRBJ2-3|.|.|TRBV12-5
CASGSESDTQYF
TGTGCTAGTGGATCGGAATCCGATACGCAGTATTTT